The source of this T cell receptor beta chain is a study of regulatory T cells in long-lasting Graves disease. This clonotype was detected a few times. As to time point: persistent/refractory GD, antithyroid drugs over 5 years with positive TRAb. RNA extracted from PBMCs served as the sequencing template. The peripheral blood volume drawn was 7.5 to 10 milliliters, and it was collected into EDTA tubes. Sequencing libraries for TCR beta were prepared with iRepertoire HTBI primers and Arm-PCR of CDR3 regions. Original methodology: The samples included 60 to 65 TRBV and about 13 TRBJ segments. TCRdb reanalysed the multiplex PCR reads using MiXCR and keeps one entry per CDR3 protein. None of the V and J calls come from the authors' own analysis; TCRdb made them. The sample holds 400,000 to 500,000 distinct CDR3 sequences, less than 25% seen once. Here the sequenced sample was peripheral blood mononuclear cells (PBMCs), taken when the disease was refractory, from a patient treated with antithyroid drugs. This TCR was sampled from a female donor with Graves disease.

CDR3 sequence: CASSLRDGTYNEQFF. The CDR3 DNA reads TGTGCCAGCAGTCTACGGGACGGAACCTACAATGAGCAGTTCTTC. The chain employs TRBV9 and TRBJ2-1; D is possibly TRBD1 or TRBD2 (5 bases each). Germline V gives CDR1 SGDLS, CDR2 YYNGEE. Trimming left V 5 bases short and J 2 bases short, with 14 bases between. The CDR3 is made up of 15 amino acids.